The 8 T cell receptor beta chains reported below all come from one sample, sequenced in a study of cytomegalovirus exposure and HLA in healthy donors. The PCR made use of 60 Vbeta and 13 Jbeta primers. Measured with immunoSEQ multiplex PCR; TCRdb has only the in-frame clones, and not every one. The top ten clones hold 13% of a sample with 150,000 to 180,000 clones, approximately 80% of them seen once. Input material: PBMCs. These TCRs come from a man aged 25 to 45 in good health and CMV-seropositive.

This clone has a single count. The V call is TRBV28, the J call TRBJ2-7; D perhaps matches TRBD1 (7 bases). The V gene lost 5 bases and the J gene lost 1 base, with 21 bases spanning the gap. The CDR3 loop spans 17 amino acids. Germline CDR1 and CDR2: MDHEN and SYDVKM. The DNA of the CDR3 is TGTGCCAGCAGTACGCCCGGAGGGGGCGCTTCGTCCTACGAGCAGTACTTC. Amino acids: CASSTPGGGASSYEQYF.

CDR3 amino acids: CASSSIRLNQPQHF. The CDR3 DNA sequence: TGTGCCAGCAGTTCTATTCGACTCAATCAGCCCCAGCATTTT. The chain uses TRBV28 and TRBJ1-5; D gene unclear. This CDR3 has 14 amino acids. CDR1 MDHEN and CDR2 SYDVKM come from the germline V gene. V was shortened by 4 bases and J by 3 bases, with 10 bases between the two germline ends.

This clone was counted a single time. This chain's CDR3 is CAWSGTGGLSGNTIYF. The CDR3 nucleotides read TGTGCCTGGAGTGGGACAGGGGGGCTCTCTGGAAACACCATATATTTT. The rearrangement uses TRBV30 and TRBJ1-3, with 10 bases that match TRBD1. V lost 1 base and J lost 0; bases outside the gene matches: 3. The germline V gene has CDR1 GTSNPN and CDR2 SVGIG (reference sequence). The length of the CDR3 is 16 residues.

This CDR3 reads CASSLKHGLVYEQYF. Written as DNA, the CDR3 is TGTGCCAGCAGCCTAAAACATGGACTGGTCTACGAGCAGTACTTC. V and J are TRBV6-6 and TRBJ2-7, with a tentative D call TRBD2 (5 bases). Per germline, CDR1 MNHNY and CDR2 SVGAGI (reference sequence). This CDR3 contains 15 residues. V lost 6 bases, J lost 3 bases, and 18 bases lay in between.

This sequence joins TRBV29-1 and TRBJ2-3, with D maybe TRBD1 (6 bases). CDR1 is SQVTM and CDR2 is ANQGSEA in the germline V gene. The V end was cut by 2 bases, the J end by 3 bases, with 15 bases between. The CDR3 is 15 amino acids. CDR3 sequence: CSVELGRGTTDTQYF. As DNA, the CDR3 is TGCAGCGTTGAACTCGGCAGGGGTACTACAGATACGCAGTATTTT.

The V gene is TRBV2, the J gene TRBJ2-7; a weak D match, TRBD2 (6 bases). The CDR3 runs 13 residues. The germline V gene has CDR1 SNHLY and CDR2 FYNNEI. V lost 6 bases to trimming and J lost 6 bases, with 15 bases between them. As DNA, the CDR3 is TGTGCCAGCAGCTATCAGGGAGGACTCGAGCAGTACTTC. Translation gives CASSYQGGLEQYF.

This clone was observed a few times. The chain has TRBV7-6 and TRBJ2-5, with 11 bases aligning to TRBD1. V was pared by 4 bases and J by 8 bases, with 6 bases of the junction left unmatched. Germline V gene sequence: CDR1 SGHVS, CDR2 FNYEAQ. CDR3 length equals 14 residues. The chain's CDR3 is CASSSWDRGSTQYF. CDR3 bases: TGTGCCAGCAGCTCCTGGGACAGGGGGTCTACCCAGTACTTC. Full variable domain (rest looked up from reference TRBV7-6 and TRBJ2-5): GAGVSQSPRYKVTKRGQDVALRCDPISGHVSLYWYRQALGQGPEFLTYFNYEAQQDKSGLPNDRFSAERPEGSISTLTIQRTEQRDSAMYRCASSSWDRGSTQYFGPGTRLLVL.

The chain recombines TRBV5-1 with TRBJ1-1; the match to TRBD1 covers 12 bases. CDR3 size: 16 residues. CDR1 and CDR2 (germline): SGHRS, YFSETQ. Trimming at V came to 4 bases and at J to 5 bases, leaving 9 bases not matched to a gene. The CDR3 coding sequence is TGCGCCAGCAGCCAAGGGACAGGGGGCCGGGGGACTGAAGCTTTCTTT. It translates to CASSQGTGGRGTEAFF. Complete variable domain (other parts from reference TRBV5-1 and TRBJ1-1): KAGVTQTPRYLIKTRGQQVTLSCSPISGHRSVSWYQQTPGQGLQFLFEYFSETQRNKGNFPGRFSGRQFSNSRSEMNVSTLELGDSALYLCASSQGTGGRGTEAFFGQGTRLTVV.